This entry lists 13 T cell receptor beta chains sequenced from one sample in a study of T cells in Graves' hyperthyroidism and ophthalmopathy. RNA transcripts yielded amplified TCR beta CDR3 regions. RT-PCR in the first round (using the HTBI primer set) targeted the TCR CDR3. Via MiXCR, TCRdb re-called the multiplex PCR reads, giving one row per CDR3 protein. The data contain some 800,000 distinct CDR3 sequences, over 35% of them seen just once; the ten biggest clones take up approximately 10%. Sequenced material: blood. Receptors were obtained from a man between 18 and 29 years old with Graves' hyperthyroidism.

The chain joins TRBV20-1 to TRBJ2-7, with 7 nucleotides matching TRBD1. CDR1 DFQATT and CDR2 SNEGSKA come from the germline V gene (reference sequence). CDR3 length: 13 amino acids. Losses at the gene ends were 5 bases for V and 2 bases for J; bases not matched to a gene: 6. The CDR3 DNA is TGCAGTGCTTCCGAGACAGGGCCCTACGAGCAGTACTTC. Its translation is CSASETGPYEQYF.

This chain connects TRBV7-2 to TRBJ2-7, with 7 positions matching TRBD2. V lost 5 bases and J lost 7; bases outside the gene matches: 5. The CDR3 consists of 12 residues. Germline values: CDR1 SGHTA, CDR2 FQGNSA. The CDR3 protein is CASSRDYLEQYF. CDR3 bases: TGTGCCAGCAGCCGGGACTACCTGGAGCAGTACTTC.

V usage is TRBV7-2 and J usage is TRBJ2-2, with D unclear. Germline lookup yields CDR1 SGHTA and CDR2 FQGNSA. This CDR3 is 13 amino acids long. V dropped 0 bases and J dropped 6 bases, with 5 bases sitting between them. The CDR3 sequence is CASSLATPGELFF. The CDR3 DNA reads TGTGCCAGCAGCTTAGCCACCCCCGGGGAGCTGTTTTTT.

V gene TRBV9 combines with J gene TRBJ1-6; tentatively, D is TRBD1 (5 bases). The CDR3 spans 15 residues. V gave up 7 bases and J gave up 5 bases, with 16 bases separating them. Germline V lookup: CDR1 SGDLS, CDR2 YYNGEE. The CDR3: CASSPNQGDNSPLHF. CDR3 in DNA: TGTGCCAGCTCACCAAACCAGGGAGATAATTCACCCCTCCACTTT.

Ten or more counts support this clonotype. J is TRBJ1-5 and V is TRBV6-5; D unclear. The CDR3 has 15 residues. V was trimmed by 4 bases and J by 2 bases, leaving 12 bases between them. Germline-derived CDR1 and CDR2 are MNHEY and SVGAGI. CDR3 in DNA: TGTGCCAGCAGTTTGTCTACTCACGGCAATCAGCCCCAGCATTTT. This encodes CASSLSTHGNQPQHF.

This clonotype was recorded many times. V and J are TRBV10-3 and TRBJ1-5, with D unresolved. Germline values: CDR1 ENHRY, CDR2 SYGVKD. Between the trimmed V and J ends, which lost 10 bases and 3 bases, there was a span of 13 bases. The CDR3 contains 13 residues. This chain's CDR3 is CASLQGLNQPQHF. Here the CDR3 DNA reads TGTGCCAGCCTCCAAGGACTCAATCAGCCCCAGCATTTT.

In this sample, this clonotype turned up a few times. V is TRBV6-7 and J is TRBJ2-2, with a possible D match to TRBD2 (5 bases). TRBV6-7 is reported as an ORF; its role is uncertain. The length of the CDR3 is 13 residues. Trimming stripped 8 bases from V and 3 bases from J, with 10 bases between. The CDR3 DNA is TGTGCCAGCCTGAAGCGGCACACCGGGGAGCTGTTTTTT. Translated: CASLKRHTGELFF.

The genes are TRBV29-1 and TRBJ1-1; no clear D gene. Between the trimmed V and J ends, which lost 7 bases and 4 bases, there was a span of 19 bases. The CDR3 length is 14 residues. Germline V lookup: CDR1 SQVTM, CDR2 ANQGSEA. CDR3 coding DNA: TGCAGCGCCAGCAGCTTGGAGCAGGCCACTGAAGCTTTCTTT. Amino acid sequence: CSASSLEQATEAFF.

This clonotype was counted a few times. This rearrangement joins TRBV2 to TRBJ1-1; TRBD1 matches at 8 bases. This CDR3 comprises 13 residues. The germline V gene has CDR1 SNHLY and CDR2 FYNNEI. Trimming at V came to 8 bases and at J to 8 bases, leaving 10 bases not matched to a gene. The DNA for the CDR3 is TGTGCCAGCGGCCTGTCAGGGGGCCAGGAAGCTTTCTTT. Its translation: CASGLSGGQEAFF.

This clonotype was detected only once. The chain links TRBV7-2 to TRBJ2-7; TRBD2 agrees at 8 bases. Germline V gives CDR1 SGHTA, CDR2 FQGNSA. The trim removed 4 bases at V and 1 base at J, leaving 6 bases unmatched. The CDR3 runs to 15 residues. CDR3 DNA: TGTGCCAGCAGCTCTCGGGAGGGGTGGTCCTACGAGCAGTACTTC. This translates into CASSSREGWSYEQYF.

The gene calls are TRBV25-1 and TRBJ1-1, with D possibly matching TRBD1 (5 bases). Germline loops: CDR1 MGHDK, CDR2 SYGVNS. CDR3 length equals 14 residues. Trimming took 8 bases from V and 0 from J, leaving 13 bases between them. The CDR3 DNA is TGTGCCAGCGTTCTTGGGGACGTGAACACTGAAGCTTTCTTT. Translated, it gives CASVLGDVNTEAFF.

In this sample, this clonotype turned up many times. At one of its ends the junction is not consistent with the germline gene, which may arise from a read error. The V gene is TRBV7-2, the J gene TRBJ2-7; D gene uncertain. The germline CDR1 and CDR2 sequences are SGHTA and FQGNSA. This CDR3 spans 13 amino acids. CDR3 sequence reads: CASSPAPTLTRTF. CDR3 nucleotide sequence: TGTGCCAGCAGCCCGGCGCCAACGCTGACTCGTACCTTC.

V and J are TRBV6-5 and TRBJ1-2; TRBD1 aligns across 8 bases. This CDR3 is 18 amino acids long. Germline-derived CDR1 and CDR2 are MNHEY and SVGAGI. After removal of 4 bases from V and 4 bases from J, the junction contained 17 bases not matched to a gene. The CDR3 DNA is TGTGCCAGCAGTTCAAGGCACTCGGACAGGGCCTACGGCTATGGCTACACCTTC. This codes for CASSSRHSDRAYGYGYTF.